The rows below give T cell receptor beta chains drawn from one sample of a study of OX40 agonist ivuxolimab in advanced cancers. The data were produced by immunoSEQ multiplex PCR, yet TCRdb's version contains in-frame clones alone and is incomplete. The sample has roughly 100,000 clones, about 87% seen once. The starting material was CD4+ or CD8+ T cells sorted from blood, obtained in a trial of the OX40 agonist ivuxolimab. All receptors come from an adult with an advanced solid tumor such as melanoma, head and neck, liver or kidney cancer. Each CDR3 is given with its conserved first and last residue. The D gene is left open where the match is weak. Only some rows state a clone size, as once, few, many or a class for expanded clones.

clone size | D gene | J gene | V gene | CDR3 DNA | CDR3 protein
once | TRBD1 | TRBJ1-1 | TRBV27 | TGTGCCAGCAGTTTCGACAGGGCCACTGAAGCTTTCTTT | CASSFDRATEAFF
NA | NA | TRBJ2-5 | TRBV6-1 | TGTGCCAGCAGTGAAGCAGGAGGGCGGGGAGAGACCCAGTACTTC | CASSEAGGRGETQYF
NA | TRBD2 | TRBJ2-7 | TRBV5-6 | TGTGCCAGCAGCTTGGGACTAGCGGGAGCCTACGAGCAGTACTTC | CASSLGLAGAYEQYF
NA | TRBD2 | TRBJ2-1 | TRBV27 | TGTGCCAGCGCGGATAGCGGGTCTCACAATGAGCAGTTCTTC | CASADSGSHNEQFF
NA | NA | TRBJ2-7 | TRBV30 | TGTGCCTGGAGTGTATATTTAGGGGGGGGTGGCGAGCAGTACTTC | CAWSVYLGGGGEQYF
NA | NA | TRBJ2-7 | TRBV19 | TGTGCCAGCTCACGGAGGGCACTAGCCGACGAGCAGTACTTC | CASSRRALADEQYF
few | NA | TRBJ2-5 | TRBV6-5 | TGTGCCAGCAGTTACGGGACTTATGAAACCCAGTACTTC | CASSYGTYETQYF
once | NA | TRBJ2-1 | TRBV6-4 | TGTGCCAGCAGTGACGGGAGCTCCTACAATGAGCAGTTCTTC | CASSDGSSYNEQFF
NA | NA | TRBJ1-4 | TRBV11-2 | TGTGCCAGCAGCTTAAGGCCAGGGAATGAAAAACTGTTTTTT | CASSLRPGNEKLFF
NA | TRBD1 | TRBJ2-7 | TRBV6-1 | TGTGCCAGCAGGGGACAGGGGCGAAGCTCCTACGAGCAGTACTTC | CASRGQGRSSYEQYF
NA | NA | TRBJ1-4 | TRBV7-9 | TGTGCCAGCAGCGTTGGAGGGGTCCATGAAAAACTGTTTTTT | CASSVGGVHEKLFF
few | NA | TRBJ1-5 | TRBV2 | TGTGCCAGCAGTGAGGAATTAATCAATCAGCCCCAGCATTTT | CASSEELINQPQHF
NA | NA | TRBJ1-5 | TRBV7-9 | TGTGCCAGCAGCTCAGACTCGGAAGTAAATCAGCCCCAGCATTTT | CASSSDSEVNQPQHF
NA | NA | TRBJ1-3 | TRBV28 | TGTGCCAGCAGTTCCCTCCAGCTGGCGGGAAACACCATATATTTT | CASSSLQLAGNTIYF
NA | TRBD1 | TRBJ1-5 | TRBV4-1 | TGCGCCAGCAGCCAAGAGGGTCAGGGGGCACGGGAGCCCCAGCATTTT | CASSQEGQGAREPQHF
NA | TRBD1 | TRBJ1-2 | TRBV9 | TGTGCCAGCAGCGTGGGCCGGGACAGGGGCTATGGCTACACCTTC | CASSVGRDRGYGYTF
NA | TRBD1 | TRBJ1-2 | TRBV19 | TGTGCCAGTAGCCCTCAGGGGGCTAGGGGCTACACCTTC | CASSPQGARGYTF
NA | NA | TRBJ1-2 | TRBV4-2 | TGTGCCAGCAGTACTCCCGGGACAAACTATGGCTACACCTTC | CASSTPGTNYGYTF
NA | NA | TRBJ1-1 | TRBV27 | TGTGCCAGCAGTTTCTTTGTGAACACTGAAGCTTTCTTT | CASSFFVNTEAFF
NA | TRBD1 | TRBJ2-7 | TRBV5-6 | TGTGCCAGCAGCTTAGCGACAGGGCTGTACTTC | CASSLATGLYF
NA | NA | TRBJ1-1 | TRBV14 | TGTGCCAGCAGCCAAGGTTTGGGAAACACTGAAGCTTTCTTT | CASSQGLGNTEAFF
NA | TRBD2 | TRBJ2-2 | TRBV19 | TGTGCCAGTAGCAGGGAAGCGGGAGGGCCTAACGGGGAGCTGTTTTTT | CASSREAGGPNGELFF
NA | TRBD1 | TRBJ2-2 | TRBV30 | TGTGCCTGGGACAGGGAAAACACCGGGGAGCTGTTTTTT | CAWDRENTGELFF
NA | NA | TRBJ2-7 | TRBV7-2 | TGTGCCAGCAGCTATAGCGGTAGCTCCTACGAGCAGTACTTC | CASSYSGSSYEQYF
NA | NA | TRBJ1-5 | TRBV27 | TGTGCCAGCAGTTCCCCCGATAGCAATCAGCCCCAGCATTTT | CASSSPDSNQPQHF
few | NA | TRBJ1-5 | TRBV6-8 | TGTGCCAGAGGAAATCAGCCCCAGCATTTT | CARGNQPQHF
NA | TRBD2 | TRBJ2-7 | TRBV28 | TGTGCCAGCAGTCTAGGGGCGGGAGTAAGCTACGAGCAGTACTTC | CASSLGAGVSYEQYF
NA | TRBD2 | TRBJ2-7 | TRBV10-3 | TGTGCCATCAGTGGACCTAGGGCTAGCGGGAGTTACGAGCAGTACTTC | CAISGPRASGSYEQYF
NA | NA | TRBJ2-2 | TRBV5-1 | TGCGCCAGCAGCTACCGACAGTCCGGGGAGCTGTTTTTT | CASSYRQSGELFF
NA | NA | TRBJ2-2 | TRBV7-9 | TGTGCCAGCAGCTTACCGGGACCCCTGAACACCGGGGAGCTGTTTTTT | CASSLPGPLNTGELFF
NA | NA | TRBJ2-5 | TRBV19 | TGTGCCAGTAGCCCGGACCCTGGGGAGACCCAGTACTTC | CASSPDPGETQYF
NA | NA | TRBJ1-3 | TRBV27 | TGTGCCAGCAGCCAAGTGGCGGGGGCTGGAAACACCATATATTTT | CASSQVAGAGNTIYF
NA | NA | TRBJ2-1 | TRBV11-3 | TGTGCCAGCAGCTTGGACAGAGGGACCTACAATGAGCAGTTCTTC | CASSLDRGTYNEQFF
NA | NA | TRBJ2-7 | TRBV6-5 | TGTGCCAGCGTTCCTACCGGAGGGGGCTCGTGGGAGCAGTACTTC | CASVPTGGGSWEQYF
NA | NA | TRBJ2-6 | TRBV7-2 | TGTGCCTTCCCCTCGGGCGGGGAAAGGACCTCTGGGGCCAACGTCCTGACTTTC | CAFPSGGERTSGANVLTF
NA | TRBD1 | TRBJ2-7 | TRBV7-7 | TGTGCTAGCAGCCCCCGTCCCCCCGGGACAGGATCCACCTACGAGCAGTACTTC | CASSPRPPGTGSTYEQYF
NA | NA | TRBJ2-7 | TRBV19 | TGTGCCAGTAGCCCCGCGGTCGCCGGCTACGAGCAGTACTTC | CASSPAVAGYEQYF
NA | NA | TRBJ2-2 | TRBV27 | TGTGCCAGCAGTACCCCACCCGGGGAGCTGTTTTTT | CASSTPPGELFF
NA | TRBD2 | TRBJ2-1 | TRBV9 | TGTGCCAGCAGCGTTAATAGCGGGAGTGAGCAGTTCTTC | CASSVNSGSEQFF
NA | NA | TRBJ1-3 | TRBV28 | TGTGCCAGCAGTGCCCTACAGGGTCCTGGAAACACCATATATTTT | CASSALQGPGNTIYF
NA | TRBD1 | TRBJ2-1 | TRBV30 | TGTGCCTGGAGGACAGGGTCCTCCTACAATGAGCAGTTCTTC | CAWRTGSSYNEQFF
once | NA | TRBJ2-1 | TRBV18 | TGTGCCAGCTCACCACGGGACGGTGATAGCTCCTACAATGAGCAGTTCTTC | CASSPRDGDSSYNEQFF
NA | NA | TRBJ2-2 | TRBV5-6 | TGTGCCAGCAGCTTGGACGTAGGGTCTTTCACCGGGGAGCTGTTTTTT | CASSLDVGSFTGELFF
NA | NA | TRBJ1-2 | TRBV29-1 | TGCAGCGTTCAAGGTGGGGACTCCGCGGTCTACACCTTC | CSVQGGDSAVYTF
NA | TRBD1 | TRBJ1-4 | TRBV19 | TGTGCCAGTAGTACCCCCTGGACAGGGCAAACTAATGAAAAACTGTTTTTT | CASSTPWTGQTNEKLFF
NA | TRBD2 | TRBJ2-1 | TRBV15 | TGTGCCACCAGCAGAGATCCCGGGACTAGCGATTCCTACAATGAGCAGTTCTTC | CATSRDPGTSDSYNEQFF
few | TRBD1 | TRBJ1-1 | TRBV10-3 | TGTGCCATCAGACAGGGGGCGGGATGGGACACTGAAGCTTTCTTT | CAIRQGAGWDTEAFF
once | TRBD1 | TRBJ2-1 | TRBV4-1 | TGCGCCAGCAGCCAAGTAGACGACAGGGATTACAATGAGCAGTTCTTC | CASSQVDDRDYNEQFF